This T cell receptor (beta chain) was captured by sequencing in a study of shared clonotypes between healthy human individuals. Data came from immunoSEQ multiplex PCR; TCRdb stores just in-frame clones and leaves some out. In the table there are about 1.5 million clones, 95% to 99% of which are singletons. From germline, CDR1 is LNHDA and CDR2 SQIVND (reference sequence). CDR3 length equals 17 residues. V was pared by 6 bases and J by 5 bases, with 15 bases of the junction left unmatched. There were only Caucasian adults among the donors, and all lived in Nashville, Tennessee. The clonotype originates from a man aged 30 to 39 in good health. J is TRBJ1-5 and V is TRBV19; TRBD1 matches 8 bases. Sequencing used naive CD4+ T cells sorted from blood. The subset is: CD45RA+ positively selected. Written as DNA, the CDR3 is TGTGCCAGTAGGGATAGGACAGGGTTTTTCCCCGATCAGCCCCAGCATTTT. It encodes CASRDRTGFFPDQPQHF.